The source of this T cell receptor beta chain is a study of blood T cell repertoires in COVID-19. Germline V lookup: CDR1 SGHTA, CDR2 FQGNSA. The CDR3 consists of 14 residues. Trimming removed 1 base from V and 3 bases from J, with 10 bases in between. The repertoire was sequenced with immunoSEQ multiplex PCR; TCRdb's copy has only in-frame clones and lacks some. This table holds roughly 290,000 clones, around 85% found once. In the case of this clone: The sample has other DNA sequences that encode this CDR3 too.

The origin of this receptor is a woman aged 30 to 39 who had recovered from COVID-19. Source material: peripheral blood. The chain is built from TRBV7-2 and TRBJ2-7; D remains unclear. CDR3 sequence reads: CASSLGGGYYEQYF. The DNA for the CDR3 is TGTGCCAGCAGCTTAGGCGGCGGTTACTACGAGCAGTACTTC.